The 10 T cell receptor beta chains below all came from one sample that was sequenced in a study of blood T cell repertoires in COVID-19. The data were produced by immunoSEQ multiplex PCR, yet TCRdb's version contains in-frame clones alone and is incomplete. The table includes roughly 67,000 clones, roughly 80% detected once. The sequenced sample was peripheral blood. Every receptor here comes from a human donor in a cohort sampled during active COVID-19.

The chain carries TRBV4-2 and TRBJ1-2, with 8 nucleotides matching TRBD1. The length of the CDR3 is 14 residues. With V trimmed by 3 bases and J by 6 bases, 6 bases remained unmatched. Germline V gene data show CDR1 as LGHNA and CDR2 as YNFKEQ. The CDR3 spells CASSQGRQGNGYTF. For the CDR3, the DNA is TGTGCCAGCAGCCAGGGTCGACAGGGGAATGGCTACACCTTC.

The CDR3 spells CSAGHNEAFF. CDR3 coding DNA: TGCAGCGCGGGACACAATGAAGCTTTCTTT. V and J are TRBV29-1 and TRBJ1-1; D may be TRBD1 (6 bases). This CDR3 region has 10 residues. In germline, CDR1 is SQVTM, CDR2 ANQGSEA. With 7 bases removed from V and 7 bases from J, the gap between germline ends came to 10 bases.

This rearrangement joins TRBV20-1 to TRBJ2-5; a weak D match, TRBD2 (7 bases). Per germline, CDR1 DFQATT and CDR2 SNEGSKA (reference sequence). The CDR3 loop spans 11 amino acids. CDR3 protein: CSGRGGETQYF. CDR3 nucleotide sequence: TGCTCTGGAAGGGGGGGAGAGACCCAGTACTTC.

The genes are TRBV19 and TRBJ2-1; TRBD2 matches 9 bases. The CDR3 runs to 15 residues. CDR1 and CDR2 from the germline V gene are LNHDA and SQIVND (reference sequence). V gave up 7 bases and J gave up 8 bases; unmatched junction bases: 12. CDR3 DNA: TGTGCCAGTAAGGGCGGGAGGGTCTTTTCAGATGAGCAGTTCTTC. Translating it yields CASKGGRVFSDEQFF.

The rearrangement links TRBV28 to TRBJ2-2, with 9 nucleotides matching TRBD1. Germline V CDR1 and CDR2: MDHEN, SYDVKM. The CDR3 sequence is 16 residues long. Trimming at V came to 6 bases and at J to 4 bases, leaving 9 bases not matched to a gene. The CDR3 sequence: CASRLTGGLGTGELFF. The CDR3 DNA follows: TGTGCCAGCAGACTGACAGGGGGGCTCGGCACCGGGGAGCTGTTTTTT.

This chain links TRBV7-2 with TRBJ1-1; D is ambiguous. The CDR3 consists of 14 residues. Germline assignment: CDR1 SGHTA and CDR2 FQGNSA. V was trimmed by 4 bases and J by 4 bases, leaving 13 bases between them. The CDR3 DNA sequence: TGTGCCAGCAGCTCGGCCGGGGTCTCCACTGAAGCTTTCTTT. Residues: CASSSAGVSTEAFF.

CDR3 amino acids: CASSVTSGSTDTQYF. In nucleotides, the CDR3 is TGTGCCAGTAGTGTTACTAGCGGGAGTACAGATACGCAGTATTTT. The rearrangement joins TRBV19 to TRBJ2-3; 11 bases are a match to TRBD2. The CDR3 totals 15 residues. Trimming took 5 bases from V and 3 from J; bases not matched to a gene: 4. Looked up from germline, CDR1 is LNHDA and CDR2 is SQIVND (reference sequence).

This clone was seen a single time. The chain combines TRBV7-2 with TRBJ2-3; 7 positions match TRBD2. The germline V gene encodes CDR1 SGHTA and CDR2 FQGNSA. The V gene end was trimmed by 4 bases and the J gene end by 7 bases; junction bases not matched to a gene: 14. This CDR3 is 16 amino acids long. The CDR3 nucleotides are TGTGCCAGCAGCTCAGGTGGGGGAGGGCCGAGGAATACGCAGTATTTT. Residues: CASSSGGGGPRNTQYF. Supplemented by reference TRBV7-2 and TRBJ2-3, the full variable domain reads GAGVSQSPSNKVTEKGKDVELRCDPISGHTALYWYRQSLGQGLEFLIYFQGNSAPDKSGLPSDRFSAERTGGSVSTLTIQRTQQEDSAVYLCASSSGGGGPRNTQYFGPGTRLTVL.

The chain links TRBV28 to TRBJ2-3; 9 nucleotides agree with TRBD1. Looked up from germline, CDR1 is MDHEN and CDR2 is SYDVKM. CDR3 size: 15 residues. Trimming took 5 bases from V and 7 from J; bases not matched to a gene: 10. This CDR3 is CASSAPGQGRNTQYF. CDR3 sequence (DNA): TGTGCCAGCAGTGCACCGGGACAGGGTAGGAATACGCAGTATTTT. Using reference TRBV28 and TRBJ2-3 for the parts outside the CDR3, the full variable domain is DVKVTQSSRYLVKRTGEKVFLECVQDMDHENMFWYRQDPGLGLRLIYFSYDVKMKEKGDIPEGYSVSREKKERFSLILESASTNQTSMYLCASSAPGQGRNTQYFGPGTRLTVL.

This clone appeared many times. The V gene is TRBV20-1, the J gene TRBJ1-4; unclear D gene. V lost 3 bases, J lost 12 bases, and 20 bases lay in between. The CDR3 extends over 14 amino acids. Germline V gene sequence: CDR1 DFQATT, CDR2 SNEGSKA (reference sequence). CDR3 nucleotides: TGCAGTGCTAGTAGGAACTATTTAGAACGGGAACTGTTTTTT. Translating gives CSASRNYLERELFF.